These 28 T cell receptor beta chains were all obtained from the same sample, sequenced in a study of immune evolution from preneoplasia to lung adenocarcinoma. The repertoire was sequenced with immunoSEQ multiplex PCR; TCRdb's copy has only in-frame clones and lacks some. The profile shows more than 6,500 clones, roughly 74% of them singletons. Source material: FFPE atypical adenomatous hyperplasia tissue from the lung. Described subset: atypical adenomatous hyperplasia (AAH), lung preneoplasia. The receptors here all came from an older donor with lung adenocarcinoma. Some clones in this sample may be carry-over from other donors' samples.

This clone was detected once. This sequence joins TRBV2 and TRBJ1-1; tentative D call: TRBD1 (5 bases). V was shortened by 2 bases and J by 1 base, with 11 bases between the two germline ends. The CDR3 has 15 amino acids. Germline assignment: CDR1 SNHLY and CDR2 FYNNEI. In nucleotides, the CDR3 is TGTGCCAGCAGTGAAATGAGGGGCGCGAACACTGAAGCTTTCTTT. Translation: CASSEMRGANTEAFF.

V gene TRBV6-6 combines with J gene TRBJ1-5; weak D call: TRBD1 (6 bases). Germline CDR1 MNHNY, CDR2 SVGAGI (reference sequence). With 6 bases removed from V and 5 bases from J, the gap between germline ends came to 14 bases. The CDR3 loop spans 14 amino acids. CDR3 sequence (DNA): TGTGCCAGCAGGCCACCGGGGGGCGATCAGCCCCAGCATTTT. It yields the protein CASRPPGGDQPQHF.

The CDR3 DNA reads as TGTGCCAGCAGTGAAGCGGCGGGGACGAATACGCAGTATTTT. This encodes CASSEAAGTNTQYF. V is TRBV6-1 and J is TRBJ2-3; perhaps TRBD2 as D (6 bases). The germline V and J ends were trimmed by 0 bases and 7 bases, with 11 bases remaining between them. This CDR3 is 14 amino acids long. CDR1 and CDR2 (germline): MNHNS, SASEGT.

The chain carries TRBV5-1 and TRBJ2-3, with TRBD2 matching 9 bases. The V gene end was trimmed by 0 bases and the J gene end by 4 bases; junction bases not matched to a gene: 6. In germline, CDR1 is SGHRS, CDR2 YFSETQ. The CDR3 is 16 amino acids. The CDR3 DNA reads as TGCGCCAGCAGCTTGGGCGGGACTAGCATAGCAGATACGCAGTATTTT. Translating gives CASSLGGTSIADTQYF.

The chain joins TRBV13 to TRBJ1-1, with D unresolved. This CDR3 comprises 13 residues. Trimming removed 2 bases from V and 6 bases from J, with 10 bases in between. Germline V gene lookup returns CDR1 PRHDT and CDR2 FYEKMQ (reference sequence). CDR3 bases: TGTGCCAGCAGCTTAAATTTTGACTCTGAAGCTTTCTTT. The encoded protein is CASSLNFDSEAFF.

The chain joins TRBV7-8 to TRBJ1-5; D is possibly TRBD1 (5 bases). Deletions cut 0 bases from V and 12 bases from J, with 9 bases between. CDR3 length: 12 residues. Germline CDR1 and CDR2: SGHVS and FQNEAQ. DNA of the CDR3: TGTGCCAGCAGCTTAGCTGGGGGAGGCCAGCATTTT. Its protein product is CASSLAGGGQHF.

This rearrangement joins TRBV5-1 to TRBJ2-5, with 8 nucleotides matching TRBD1. The CDR3 is 14 amino acids. CDR1 and CDR2 (germline): SGHRS, YFSETQ. The junction had 3 bases not matched to a gene; V was cut back by 3 bases and J by 2 bases. Here the CDR3 reads CASSSGDRQETQYF. The CDR3 DNA reads TGCGCCAGCAGCTCGGGGGACAGGCAAGAGACCCAGTACTTC.

V is TRBV7-8 and J is TRBJ2-1; no firm D call. CDR1 is SGHVS, CDR2 FQNEAQ, per germline. Trimming cost V 1 base and J 5 bases, with 3 bases left between them. The CDR3 spans 12 residues. DNA of the CDR3: TGTGCCAGCAGCTTAGGTAACAATGAGCAGTTCTTC. Translated, it gives CASSLGNNEQFF.

A note on this clone: One junction end does not reproduce the germline sequence, and a read error may be involved. The chain employs TRBV14 and TRBJ2-1; D might be TRBD2 (6 bases). From germline, CDR1 is SGHDN and CDR2 FVKESK. The CDR3 is made up of 13 amino acids. CDR3 residues: CASSQDRRGLPIF. The DNA for the CDR3 is TGTGCCAGCAGCCAAGATAGGCGGGGACTCCCCATCTTC.

This clone showed up just a few times. The chain links TRBV19 to TRBJ1-2; tentatively, D is TRBD1 (5 bases). Germline CDR1 is LNHDA and CDR2 is SQIVND (reference sequence). The CDR3 spans 13 residues. V gave up 5 bases and J gave up 3 bases, with 10 bases separating them. The CDR3 protein is CASSPQDYYGYTF. CDR3 bases: TGTGCCAGTAGTCCACAGGACTACTATGGCTACACCTTC.

The V call is TRBV20-1, the J call TRBJ1-5; D remains unclear. V dropped 3 bases and J dropped 5 bases, with 5 bases sitting between them. CDR1 is DFQATT, CDR2 SNEGSKA, per germline (reference sequence). CDR3 length: 11 amino acids. Written as DNA, the CDR3 is TGCAGTGCTAGCGGGGATCAGCCCCAGCATTTT. Protein: CSASGDQPQHF.

The rearrangement links TRBV10-3 to TRBJ1-2; D is undetermined. The CDR3 has 16 amino acids. The V gene's germline CDR1 is ENHRY and CDR2 SYGVKD. The V gene lost 2 bases and the J gene lost 4 bases, with 17 bases spanning the gap. The chain's CDR3 is CAISEGLVDLGYGYTF. The CDR3 region has the DNA TGTGCCATCAGTGAGGGACTAGTAGACTTGGGCTATGGCTACACCTTC.

A few counts support this clone. The rearrangement links TRBV4-1 to TRBJ2-2; no clear D. The germline V gene encodes CDR1 MGHRA and CDR2 YSYEKL. The V and J ends lost 1 base and 4 bases respectively, with 7 bases between them. The CDR3 runs 14 residues. The CDR3 bases are TGCGCCAGCAGCCAAGGTGACGGCACCGGGGAGCTGTTTTTT. It specifies CASSQGDGTGELFF.

J is TRBJ2-3 and V is TRBV7-2, with D unresolved. The length of the CDR3 is 17 residues. The germline gives CDR1 SGHTA, CDR2 FQGNSA. The ends were cut back, 1 base at V and 3 bases at J, with 17 bases in the middle. CDR3 amino acids: CASSLGVGYPGTDTQYF. CDR3 in DNA: TGTGCCAGCAGCTTAGGTGTGGGATACCCTGGGACAGATACGCAGTATTTT.

This clone appeared a single time. The V gene is TRBV2, the J gene TRBJ2-1; 7 bases are a match to TRBD2. CDR1 is SNHLY, CDR2 FYNNEI, per germline. V shed 6 bases, J shed 4 bases, and the junction held 3 bases outside the gene matches. There are 13 residues in the CDR3. CDR3 DNA sequence: TGTGCCAGCAGGGGGAGGGCTTACAATGAGCAGTTCTTC. It yields the protein CASRGRAYNEQFF.

V and J are TRBV7-2 and TRBJ2-7; D unclear. CDR3 size: 15 residues. V lost 6 bases and J lost 1, with 16 bases in between. Germline values: CDR1 SGHTA, CDR2 FQGNSA. Here the CDR3 reads CASRVSPQPSYEQYF. The CDR3 coding sequence is TGTGCCAGCAGGGTAAGCCCCCAGCCATCCTACGAGCAGTACTTC. Filled out from reference TRBV7-2 and TRBJ2-7, the complete variable domain reads GAGVSQSPSNKVTEKGKDVELRCDPISGHTALYWYRQSLGQGLEFLIYFQGNSAPDKSGLPSDRFSAERTGGSVSTLTIQRTQQEDSAVYLCASRVSPQPSYEQYFGPGTRLTVT.

This rearrangement joins TRBV28 to TRBJ2-1; D may be TRBD2 (7 bases). V lost 6 bases to trimming and J lost 5 bases, with 20 bases between them. CDR1 and CDR2 from the germline V gene are MDHEN and SYDVKM. The CDR3 extends over 16 amino acids. CDR3 coding DNA: TGTGCCAGCAGAAGTTTGGGGGGGCATCTTAACAATGAGCAGTTCTTC. This sequence encodes CASRSLGGHLNNEQFF.

This sequence joins TRBV28 and TRBJ1-6; 7 nucleotides line up with TRBD1. The CDR3 is 16 residues long. Germline CDR1 MDHEN, CDR2 SYDVKM. Trimming took 7 bases from V and 3 from J; bases not matched to a gene: 9. CDR3 region: CASTPGAGGYNSPLHF. The CDR3 DNA reads as TGTGCCAGCACCCCCGGGGCAGGGGGCTATAATTCACCCCTCCACTTT.

As DNA, the CDR3 is TGTGCCAGCAGTTATCCCCAACTGTCGGGGGAGACCCAGTACTTC. Amino acid sequence: CASSYPQLSGETQYF. The rearrangement links TRBV6-6 to TRBJ2-5; D might be TRBD2 (5 bases). V was shortened by 3 bases and J by 5 bases, with 16 bases between the two germline ends. The CDR3 extends over 15 amino acids. CDR1 and CDR2 (germline): MNHNY, SVGAGI (reference sequence).

This clone qualifies as medium-sized (0.01 to 0.1%). The rearrangement joins TRBV27 to TRBJ1-4, with a weak D call TRBD1 (5 bases). The germline V gene has CDR1 MNHEY and CDR2 SMNVEV (reference sequence). CDR3 length: 16 amino acids. With 0 bases removed from V and 7 bases from J, the gap between germline ends came to 15 bases. The CDR3 sequence is CASSLSYGTSGEKLFF. The CDR3 bases are TGTGCCAGCAGTTTATCGTATGGGACCTCGGGTGAAAAACTGTTTTTT. Complete variable domain (other parts from reference TRBV27 and TRBJ1-4): EAQVTQNPRYLITVTGKKLTVTCSQNMNHEYMSWYRQDPGLGLRQIYYSMNVEVTDKGDVPEGYKVSRKEKRNFPLILESPSPNQTSLYFCASSLSYGTSGEKLFFGSGTQLSVL.

This clone was seen only once. V gene TRBV28 combines with J gene TRBJ1-1; possible D gene TRBD1, 6 bases. The V gene lost 4 bases and the J gene lost 10 bases, with 13 bases spanning the gap. The CDR3 is made up of 12 amino acids. Germline V gene lookup returns CDR1 MDHEN and CDR2 SYDVKM. CDR3 coding DNA: TGTGCCAGCAGTTCATCGAGGGGGGCAGCTTTCTTT. This translates into CASSSSRGAAFF.

V is TRBV20-1 and J is TRBJ2-5; D remains ambiguous. Per the germline V gene, CDR1 is DFQATT and CDR2 is SNEGSKA (reference sequence). This CDR3 has 11 amino acids. V lost 3 bases and J lost 4, with 6 bases in between. The CDR3, as DNA: TGCAGTGCTAGGGGCACAGAGACCCAGTACTTC. Residues: CSARGTETQYF.

V usage is TRBV28 and J usage is TRBJ2-5; D is uncertain. This CDR3 spans 11 amino acids. CDR1 MDHEN and CDR2 SYDVKM come from the germline V gene. The ends were cut back, 3 bases at V and 7 bases at J, with 6 bases in the middle. CDR3 nucleotide sequence: TGTGCCAGCAGTTTTTGGGGGACCCAGTACTTC. It specifies CASSFWGTQYF.

The chain has TRBV7-9 and TRBJ2-5; D is unresolved. Germline CDR1 is SEHNR and CDR2 is FQNEAQ (reference sequence). The germline V and J ends were trimmed by 5 bases and 4 bases, with 2 bases remaining between them. The CDR3 sequence is 10 residues long. The DNA of the CDR3 is TGTGCCAGCAGCGGAGAGACCCAGTACTTC. It encodes CASSGETQYF.

The chain combines TRBV7-9 with TRBJ1-6, with D unresolved. Germline CDR1 is SEHNR and CDR2 is FQNEAQ (reference sequence). This CDR3 has 13 amino acids. Between the trimmed V and J ends, which lost 8 bases and 7 bases, there was a span of 12 bases. CDR3 sequence (DNA): TGTGCCAGCGTCCAGTCCCAGAATTCACCCCTCCACTTT. Protein product: CASVQSQNSPLHF.

This sequence joins TRBV4-2 and TRBJ1-4; 9 nucleotides line up with TRBD1. This CDR3 region has 17 residues. V lost 0 bases, J lost 5 bases, and 7 bases stayed unmatched. The germline V gene has CDR1 LGHNA and CDR2 YNFKEQ. CDR3 region: CASSQDGRGQGNEKLFF. The CDR3 region has the DNA TGTGCCAGCAGCCAAGATGGCAGGGGACAGGGAAATGAAAAACTGTTTTTT.

The chain combines TRBV4-3 with TRBJ1-6, with D uncertain. V gave up 0 bases and J gave up 15 bases, with 12 bases separating them. Germline CDR1 LGHNA, CDR2 YSLEER. CDR3 length: 13 amino acids. CDR3 bases: TGCGCCAGCAGCCAAGAAAAGGTCGCTAACCTCCACTTT. It is translated as CASSQEKVANLHF.

The sample holds a few counts of this clone. For the CDR3, the DNA is TGTGCCAGCGGGAGGACGAGGGGCGATGAGCAGTTCTTC. It encodes CASGRTRGDEQFF. This sequence joins TRBV7-3 and TRBJ2-1; a weak D match, TRBD2 (6 bases). The CDR3 runs 13 residues. The germline gives CDR1 SGHTA, CDR2 FQGTGA. With 8 bases removed from V and 8 bases from J, the gap between germline ends came to 16 bases.